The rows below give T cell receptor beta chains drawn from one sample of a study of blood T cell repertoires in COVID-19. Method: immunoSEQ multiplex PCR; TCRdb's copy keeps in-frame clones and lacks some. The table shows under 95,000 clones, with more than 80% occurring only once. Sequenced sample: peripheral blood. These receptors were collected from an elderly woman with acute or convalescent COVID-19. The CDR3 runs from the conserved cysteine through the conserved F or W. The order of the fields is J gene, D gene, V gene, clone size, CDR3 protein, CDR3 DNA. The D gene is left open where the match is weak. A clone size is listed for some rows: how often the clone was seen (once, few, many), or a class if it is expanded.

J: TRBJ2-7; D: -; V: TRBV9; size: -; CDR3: CASSPLSGYEQYF; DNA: TGTGCCAGCAGCCCCTTAAGCGGATACGAGCAGTACTTC
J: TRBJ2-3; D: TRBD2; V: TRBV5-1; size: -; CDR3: CASSPGLAGFTDTQYF; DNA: TGCGCCAGCAGCCCGGGACTAGCGGGGTTCACAGATACGCAGTATTTT
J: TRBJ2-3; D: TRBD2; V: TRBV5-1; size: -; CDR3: CASSLRAGLGYDTQYF; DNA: TGCGCCAGCAGCTTGAGGGCTGGACTAGGGTATGATACGCAGTATTTT
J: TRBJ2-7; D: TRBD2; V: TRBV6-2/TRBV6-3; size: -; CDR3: CASSRAGSSYEQYF; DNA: TGTGCCAGCAGTAGAGCGGGAAGCTCCTACGAGCAGTACTTC
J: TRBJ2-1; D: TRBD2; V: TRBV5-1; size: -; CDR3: CASSPAGANKHNEQFF; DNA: TGCGCCAGCAGCCCAGCGGGGGCAAATAAACACAATGAGCAGTTCTTC
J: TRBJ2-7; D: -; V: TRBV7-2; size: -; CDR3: CASGSGYYEQYF; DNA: TGTGCCAGCGGTAGCGGATACTACGAGCAGTACTTC
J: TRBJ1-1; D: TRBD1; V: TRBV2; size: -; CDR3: CASSPQGENTEAFF; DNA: TGTGCCAGCAGTCCTCAGGGGGAAAACACTGAAGCTTTCTTT
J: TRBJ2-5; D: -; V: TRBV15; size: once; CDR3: CASAGVLEETQYF; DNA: TGTGCCAGCGCAGGGGTTCTTGAAGAGACCCAGTACTTC
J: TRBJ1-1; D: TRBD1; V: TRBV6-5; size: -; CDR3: CASSGTGGLTEAFF; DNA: TGTGCCAGCAGCGGGACAGGGGGCTTGACTGAAGCTTTCTTT
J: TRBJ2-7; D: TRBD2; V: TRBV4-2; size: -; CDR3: CASSPSSGTSGGSYEQYF; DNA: TGTGCCAGCAGCCCTAGCTCGGGGACTAGCGGGGGATCCTACGAGCAGTACTTC
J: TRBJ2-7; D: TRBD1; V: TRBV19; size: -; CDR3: CASSTGQGTISNEQYF; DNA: TGTGCCAGTAGTACGGGACAGGGGACGATCAGTAACGAGCAGTACTTC
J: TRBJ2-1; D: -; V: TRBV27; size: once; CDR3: CASAPTVPLLFF; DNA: TGTGCCAGCGCCCCGACAGTCCCTCTGCTGTTCTTC
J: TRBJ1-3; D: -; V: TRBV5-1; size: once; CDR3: CASSLDSSGNTIYF; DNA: TGCGCCAGCAGCCTGGACAGCTCTGGAAACACCATATATTTT
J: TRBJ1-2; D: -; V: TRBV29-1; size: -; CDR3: CSVDLEGGYGYTF; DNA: TGCAGCGTTGATTTAGAGGGTGGCTATGGCTACACCTTC
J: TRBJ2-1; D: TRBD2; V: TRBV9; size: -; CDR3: CASSASTSGRAGEQFF; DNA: TGTGCCAGCAGCGCCTCGACTAGCGGGAGGGCTGGTGAGCAGTTCTTC
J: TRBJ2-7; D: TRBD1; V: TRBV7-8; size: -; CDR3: CASSLAQGARYEQYF; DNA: TGTGCCAGCAGCTTAGCGCAGGGGGCGCGTTACGAGCAGTACTTC
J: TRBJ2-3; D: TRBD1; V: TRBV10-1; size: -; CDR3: CASSESTNSGTGYTDTQYF; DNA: TGCGCCAGCAGTGAGTCGACTAACTCCGGGACAGGATACACAGATACGCAGTATTTT
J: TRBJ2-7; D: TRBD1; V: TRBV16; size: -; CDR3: CASSQLGTGALSYEQYF; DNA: TGTGCCAGCAGCCAATTGGGAACAGGGGCCCTCTCCTACGAGCAGTACTTC
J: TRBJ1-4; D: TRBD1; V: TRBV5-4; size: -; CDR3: CASSMGQGDRKLFF; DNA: TGTGCCAGCAGCATGGGACAGGGGGACCGAAAACTGTTTTTT
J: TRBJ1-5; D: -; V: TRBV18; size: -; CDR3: CASSLLGFSNQPQHF; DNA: TGTGCCAGCTCCTTACTAGGATTTAGCAATCAGCCCCAGCATTTT
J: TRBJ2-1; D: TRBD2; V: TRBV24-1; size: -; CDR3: CATSDSSASGLYNEQFF; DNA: TGTGCCACCAGTGATAGTTCGGCTAGCGGCCTTTACAATGAGCAGTTCTTC
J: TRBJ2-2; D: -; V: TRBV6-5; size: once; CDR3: CASSRGSGELFF; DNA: TGTGCCAGCAGTAGGGGGAGCGGGGAGCTGTTTTTT
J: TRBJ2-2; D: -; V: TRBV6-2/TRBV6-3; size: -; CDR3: CASSYSPRSANTGELFF; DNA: TGTGCCAGCAGCTACTCCCCCCGTAGCGCGAACACCGGGGAGCTGTTTTTT
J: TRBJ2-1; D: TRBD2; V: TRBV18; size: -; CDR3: CASSRLAGEGEQFF; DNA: TGTGCCAGCTCAAGACTAGCGGGAGAGGGTGAGCAGTTCTTC
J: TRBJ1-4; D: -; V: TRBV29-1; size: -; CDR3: CSVVGQNEKLFF; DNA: TGCAGCGTTGTCGGACAGAATGAAAAACTGTTTTTT
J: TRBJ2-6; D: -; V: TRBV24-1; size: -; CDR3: CATKDSSSGANVLTF; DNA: TGTGCCACCAAAGACTCGAGCTCTGGGGCCAACGTCCTGACTTTC
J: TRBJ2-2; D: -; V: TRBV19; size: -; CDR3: CASTPSVGAPRTGELFF; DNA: TGTGCCAGTACTCCGTCCGTGGGAGCACCGAGGACCGGGGAGCTGTTTTTT
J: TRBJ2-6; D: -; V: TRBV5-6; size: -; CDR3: CASSLGSGANVLTF; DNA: TGTGCCAGCAGCCTCGGCTCTGGGGCCAACGTCCTGACTTTC
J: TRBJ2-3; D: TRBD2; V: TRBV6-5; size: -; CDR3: CASSYSLAGAKDTQYF; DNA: TGTGCCAGCAGTTACTCGCTAGCGGGAGCGAAAGATACGCAGTATTTT
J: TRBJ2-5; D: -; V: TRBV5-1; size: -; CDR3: CASSKGDFGSEETQYF; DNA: TGCGCCAGCAGCAAAGGGGACTTCGGATCGGAGGAGACCCAGTACTTC
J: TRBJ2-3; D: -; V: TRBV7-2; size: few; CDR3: CASSLGLGTDTQYF; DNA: TGTGCCAGCAGCTTAGGACTAGGCACAGATACGCAGTATTTT
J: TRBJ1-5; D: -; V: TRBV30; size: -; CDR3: CAWSVTGSQPQHF; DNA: TGTGCCTGGAGTGTAACCGGGTCTCAGCCCCAGCATTTT
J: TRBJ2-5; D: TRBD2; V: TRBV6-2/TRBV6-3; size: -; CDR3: CASSYPGEGQTQYF; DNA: TGTGCCAGCAGTTACCCCGGGGAGGGGCAGACCCAGTACTTC
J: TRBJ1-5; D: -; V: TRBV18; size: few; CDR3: CASSPQTVGSNQPQHF; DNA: TGTGCCAGCTCACCCCAGACAGTCGGTAGCAATCAGCCCCAGCATTTT
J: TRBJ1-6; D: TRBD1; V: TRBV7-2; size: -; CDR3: CASSLAGQGSSPLHF; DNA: TGTGCCAGCAGCTTAGCGGGACAGGGGAGCTCACCCCTCCACTTT
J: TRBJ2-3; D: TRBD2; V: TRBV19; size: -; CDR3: CASSTQRERRDTQYF; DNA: TGTGCCAGTAGTACCCAGCGGGAGAGGAGGGATACGCAGTATTTT
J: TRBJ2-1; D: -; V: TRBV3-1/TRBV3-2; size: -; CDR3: CASSPTRDSYNEQFF; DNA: TGTGCCAGCAGCCCGACTAGAGACTCCTACAATGAGCAGTTCTTC
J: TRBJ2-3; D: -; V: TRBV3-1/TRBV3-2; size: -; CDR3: CASSQDRRQVTDTQYF; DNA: TGTGCCAGCAGCCAAGATCGACGGCAGGTCACAGATACGCAGTATTTT
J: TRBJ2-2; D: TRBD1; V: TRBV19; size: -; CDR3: CASSSLPGQGAGELFF; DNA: TGTGCCAGTAGTTCCCTGCCGGGACAGGGGGCCGGGGAGCTGTTTTTT
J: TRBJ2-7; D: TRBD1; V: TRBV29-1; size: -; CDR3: CSVEERQGAYEQYF; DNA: TGCAGCGTTGAAGAAAGACAGGGAGCCTACGAGCAGTACTTC
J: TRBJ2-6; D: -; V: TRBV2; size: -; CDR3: CASSASPSGANVLTF; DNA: TGTGCCAGCAGTGCGAGTCCCTCGGGGGCCAACGTCCTGACTTTC
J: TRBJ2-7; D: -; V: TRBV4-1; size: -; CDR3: CASSPLWRGSYEQYF; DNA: TGCGCCAGCAGCCCCCTCTGGCGGGGCTCCTACGAGCAGTACTTC
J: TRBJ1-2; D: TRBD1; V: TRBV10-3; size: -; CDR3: CAINSGQGRFGYTF; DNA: TGTGCCATCAATTCAGGACAGGGGAGGTTTGGCTACACCTTC
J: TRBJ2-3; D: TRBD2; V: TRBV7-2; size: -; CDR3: CASSSAGGQVTDTQYF; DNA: TGTGCCAGCAGCTCAGCGGGAGGCCAGGTAACAGATACGCAGTATTTT
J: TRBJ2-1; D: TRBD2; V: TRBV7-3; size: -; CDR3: CASSRGLAGVNEQFF; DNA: TGTGCCAGCAGCCGTGGACTAGCGGGAGTCAATGAGCAGTTCTTC
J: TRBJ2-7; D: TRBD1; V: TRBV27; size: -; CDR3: CASSFWSGTGTSYEQYF; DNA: TGTGCCAGCAGTTTTTGGTCGGGGACAGGGACTTCCTACGAGCAGTACTTC
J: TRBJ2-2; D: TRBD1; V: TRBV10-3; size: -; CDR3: CAISGTGRDTGELFF; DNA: TGTGCCATCAGTGGGACAGGGCGGGACACCGGGGAGCTGTTTTTT
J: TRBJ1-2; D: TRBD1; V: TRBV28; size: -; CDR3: CASSSQGVLDYTF; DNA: TGTGCCAGCAGTTCTCAGGGGGTCCTGGACTACACCTTC
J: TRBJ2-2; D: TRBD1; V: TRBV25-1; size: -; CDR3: CASTTRTGGSGELFF; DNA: TGTGCCAGCACCACCCGGACAGGGGGCTCCGGGGAGCTGTTTTTT
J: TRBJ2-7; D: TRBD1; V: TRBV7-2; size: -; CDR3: CASSLRGQENYEQYF; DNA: TGTGCCAGCAGCTTGAGGGGACAGGAGAACTACGAGCAGTACTTC
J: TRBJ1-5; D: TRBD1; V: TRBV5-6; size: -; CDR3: CASSLRQGGNQPQHF; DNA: TGTGCCAGCAGCTTAAGACAGGGAGGCAATCAGCCCCAGCATTTT
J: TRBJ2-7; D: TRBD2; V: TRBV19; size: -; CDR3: CASSGLAGGPYEQYF; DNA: TGTGCCAGTAGTGGCCTAGCGGGAGGCCCCTACGAGCAGTACTTC